This T cell receptor beta chain was found in a study of cytomegalovirus exposure and HLA in healthy donors. CDR1 SGDLS and CDR2 YYNGEE come from the germline V gene. This CDR3 has 17 residues. Trimming took 0 bases from V and 3 from J; bases not matched to a gene: 11. This clone turned up a few times. Its antigen is currently unknown. Using immunoSEQ multiplex PCR, the repertoire was profiled, and TCRdb retains in-frame clones only, with some absent. The data show roughly 130,000 clones, less than 90% seen once. Findings and limits, study-wide: Cytomegalovirus status was reportedly diagnosed by the classifier with high sensitivity and specificity.

The sequenced sample consisted of PBMCs. The chain uses TRBV9 and TRBJ1-2, with 7 bases lining up with TRBD1. This receptor was obtained from a man aged 18-30 years in good health and CMV-seronegative. The CDR3 is CASSVGQGGFWDYGYTF. DNA of the CDR3: TGTGCCAGCAGCGTAGGACAGGGTGGGTTCTGGGACTATGGCTACACCTTC.